The rows below give T cell receptor beta chains drawn from one sample of a study of cytomegalovirus exposure and HLA in healthy donors. TCRdb's copy holds only in-frame clones and misses some; the assay was immunoSEQ multiplex PCR. The sample carries approximately 130,000 clones, approximately 80% recorded once. Sequencing used PBMCs. The receptors were sampled from a woman between 18 and 29 years old in good health and CMV-seronegative. The CDR3 runs from the conserved cysteine through the conserved F or W. D genes are given only for firm matches. The size entry is marked missing in some rows and otherwise reads once, few, many or a size class.

j_gene | d_gene | v_gene | abundance | CDR3aa | CDR3nt
TRBJ1-1 | - | TRBV2 | few | CASSEFGGDMNTEAFF | TGTGCCAGCAGTGAATTTGGTGGGGACATGAACACTGAAGCTTTCTTT
TRBJ2-3 | TRBD2 | TRBV27 | - | CASSFPGGADTQYF | TGTGCCAGCAGTTTCCCGGGGGGGGCAGATACGCAGTATTTT
TRBJ1-1 | - | TRBV2 | - | CASSPSGQSAEAFF | TGTGCCAGCAGCCCGTCTGGACAGAGCGCTGAAGCTTTCTTT
TRBJ2-1 | - | TRBV28 | - | CASSFVYNEQFF | TGTGCCAGCAGTTTCGTTTACAATGAGCAGTTCTTC
TRBJ1-2 | TRBD1 | TRBV19 | - | CASSRTGGFYYGYTF | TGTGCCAGTAGTAGGACAGGGGGCTTTTACTATGGCTACACCTTC
TRBJ1-2 | - | TRBV10-1 | - | CASSGGLEDYGYTF | TGCGCCAGCAGTGGAGGGTTAGAGGACTATGGCTACACCTTC
TRBJ1-3 | TRBD1 | TRBV19 | - | CASRRDSSFSGNTIYF | TGTGCCAGTAGGCGGGACAGCTCCTTCTCTGGAAACACCATATATTTT
TRBJ1-5 | - | TRBV7-2 | - | CASSYDRSNQPQHF | TGTGCCAGCAGCTACGACAGGAGCAATCAGCCCCAGCATTTT
TRBJ1-1 | - | TRBV7-8 | - | CASSLTKRQQSAEAFF | TGTGCCAGCAGCTTAACAAAGCGACAGCAGAGCGCTGAAGCTTTCTTT
TRBJ2-7 | - | TRBV11-2 | - | CASSPRQISYEQYF | TGTGCCAGCAGCCCAAGACAGATCTCCTACGAGCAGTACTTC
TRBJ2-3 | - | TRBV27 | - | CASSSYRAGGTDTQYF | TGTGCCAGCAGTTCTTACAGGGCCGGGGGCACAGATACGCAGTATTTT
TRBJ2-7 | TRBD2 | TRBV4-1 | - | CASSPLPGTSGFYEQYF | TGCGCCAGCAGCCCCCTACCGGGGACTAGCGGATTCTACGAGCAGTACTTC
TRBJ2-1 | - | TRBV7-9 | - | CASSLRINNERQFF | TGTGCCAGCAGCTTAAGAATAAACAATGAGCGGCAGTTCTTC
TRBJ2-7 | TRBD1 | TRBV4-1 | - | CASSRETTGGSHYEQYF | TGCGCCAGCAGTCGAGAAACGACAGGGGGAAGTCACTACGAGCAGTACTTC
TRBJ1-5 | - | TRBV5-1 | - | CASSLSGFSNQPQHF | TGCGCCAGCAGCTTGTCCGGGTTTAGCAATCAGCCCCAGCATTTT
TRBJ2-7 | - | TRBV12-5 | - | CASGDVREEQYF | TGTGCTAGTGGGGATGTCAGGGAAGAGCAGTACTTC
TRBJ2-1 | - | TRBV21-1 | - | CASSKDELAVSYNEQFF | TGTGCCAGCAGCAAGGACGAACTAGCGGTCTCCTACAATGAGCAGTTCTTC